The next 6 T cell receptor beta chains were all read from a single sample in a study of blood T cell repertoires in COVID-19. Only in-frame clones appear in the TCRdb table, and some are missing; sequencing was by immunoSEQ multiplex PCR. In the table there are 200,000 to 250,000 clones, about four fifths of which are singletons. The sample comprised peripheral blood. The source of these receptors is a woman of 80 years or more with COVID-19, enrolled during active disease.

The chain combines TRBV3-1 (or the pseudogene TRBV3-2) with TRBJ1-2; no reliable D call. There are 13 residues in the CDR3. Trimming took off 5 bases at V and 8 bases at J, with 15 bases between the two ends. The V gene's germline CDR1 is LGHDT and CDR2 YNNKEL (reference sequence). CDR3 in amino acids: CASSSLSREGYTF. The CDR3 region has the DNA TGTGCCAGCAGCTCCTTGAGCCGGGAGGGCTACACCTTC.

The chain joins TRBV3-1 (or the pseudogene TRBV3-2) to TRBJ1-1, with 7 bases aligning to TRBD1. The ends lost 6 bases at V and 11 bases at J; junction bases unmatched: 9. The germline V gene has CDR1 LGHDT and CDR2 YNNKEL (reference sequence). This CDR3 has 12 residues. CDR3 loop: CASSLDRRSAFF. The DNA of the CDR3 is TGTGCCAGCAGTCTGGACAGGAGGTCCGCTTTCTTT.

The rearrangement uses TRBV18 and TRBJ2-1, with 9 bases matching TRBD1. The V gene's germline CDR1 is KGHSH and CDR2 LQKENI. J lost 12 bases, V lost 5 bases, and 11 bases had no gene match. The CDR3 length is 14 residues. Written as DNA, the CDR3 is TGTGCCAGCTCAAAGCCGGGACAGGGTGGAATGCAGTTCTTC. It yields the protein CASSKPGQGGMQFF.

The V and J genes are TRBV28 and TRBJ2-7; TRBD2 is a possible D gene (6 bases). V lost 0 bases and J lost 0, with 12 bases in between. Germline V lookup: CDR1 MDHEN, CDR2 SYDVKM. The CDR3 loop spans 16 amino acids. The CDR3 loop reads CASSLWRLRGSYEQYF. Written as DNA, the CDR3 is TGTGCCAGCAGTTTATGGCGTCTGCGGGGCTCCTACGAGCAGTACTTC.

V and J are TRBV19 and TRBJ2-2; TRBD2 matches at 7 bases. This CDR3 spans 16 amino acids. Germline-derived CDR1 and CDR2 are LNHDA and SQIVND (reference sequence). Trimming at V came to 5 bases and at J to 1 base, leaving 7 bases not matched to a gene. The CDR3 coding sequence is TGTGCCAGTAGTTTAATTTCTAGCGGGAACACCGGGGAGCTGTTTTTT. Translated, it gives CASSLISSGNTGELFF.

The chain links TRBV6-5 to TRBJ2-4; TRBD1 agrees at 10 bases. The trim removed 2 bases at V and 2 bases at J, leaving 3 bases unmatched. From germline, CDR1 is MNHEY and CDR2 SVGAGI. This CDR3 has 16 residues. CDR3 region: CASSYAGQGTKNIQYF. DNA of the CDR3: TGTGCCAGCAGTTACGCGGGACAGGGGACCAAAAACATTCAGTACTTC.